Listed here are 14 T cell receptor beta chains from one sample, sequenced in a study of identifying expanded T cells in peripheral blood. TCRdb keeps only in-frame clones here, not all; method: immunoSEQ multiplex PCR. Of around 100,000 clones in the sample, approximately 88% are singletons; the top ten hold roughly 6%. Material: blood. Every receptor here comes from a person aged 18 to 75 in good health.

The chain links TRBV27 to TRBJ2-1, with 8 bases identical to TRBD1. The CDR3 extends over 15 amino acids. J lost 6 bases, V lost 5 bases, and 9 bases had no gene match. The V gene's germline CDR1 is MNHEY and CDR2 SMNVEV (reference sequence). CDR3 sequence: CASSPLGQGSNEQFF. CDR3 coding DNA: TGTGCCAGCAGTCCCCTTGGACAGGGAAGCAATGAGCAGTTCTTC.

V usage is TRBV27 and J usage is TRBJ1-5; D is unresolved. With 2 bases removed from V and 4 bases from J, the gap between germline ends came to 6 bases. This CDR3 contains 13 residues. Germline CDR1 MNHEY, CDR2 SMNVEV (reference sequence). CDR3 loop: CASSLTTNQPQHF. CDR3 in DNA: TGTGCCAGCAGTTTAACCACAAATCAGCCCCAGCATTTT.

This sequence joins TRBV9 and TRBJ1-2, with a weak D call TRBD1 (5 bases). Germline CDR1 and CDR2: SGDLS and YYNGEE. The CDR3 has 14 amino acids. Trimming left V 1 base short and J 6 bases short, with 13 bases between. The CDR3 here is CASSVRGAGDGYTF. CDR3 sequence (DNA): TGTGCCAGCAGCGTACGGGGCGCAGGTGATGGCTACACCTTC. Based on the CDR3 plus reference TRBV9 and TRBJ1-2, the full variable domain is DSGVTQTPKHLITATGQRVTLRCSPRSGDLSVYWYQQSLDQGLQFLIQYYNGEERAKGNILERFSAQQFPDLHSELNLSSLELGDSALYFCASSVRGAGDGYTFGSGTRLTVV.

In its sample, this clone was seen a few times. As DNA, the CDR3 is TGTGCCAGCTCCCAAGAACAGGTCCCCTATGGCTACACCTTC. Translation: CASSQEQVPYGYTF. The genes are TRBV18 and TRBJ1-2; D might be TRBD1 (5 bases). V was pared by 6 bases and J by 4 bases, with 15 bases between. The CDR3 contains 14 residues. The germline V gene has CDR1 KGHSH and CDR2 LQKENI.

The chain employs TRBV27 and TRBJ1-4; 7 bases map to TRBD1. In germline, CDR1 is MNHEY, CDR2 SMNVEV (reference sequence). This CDR3 is 15 amino acids long. J lost 7 bases, V lost 5 bases, and 10 bases had no gene match. The CDR3 loop reads CASSPNRGRVEKLFF. The CDR3 DNA reads TGTGCCAGCAGTCCTAACAGGGGTCGGGTTGAAAAACTGTTTTTT. The full variable domain, in which reference TRBV27 and TRBJ1-4 provide the parts outside the CDR3, is EAQVTQNPRYLITVTGKKLTVTCSQNMNHEYMSWYRQDPGLGLRQIYYSMNVEVTDKGDVPEGYKVSRKEKRNFPLILESPSPNQTSLYFCASSPNRGRVEKLFFGSGTQLSVL.

The V call is TRBV5-4, the J call TRBJ2-1; 9 nucleotides line up with TRBD2. Germline values: CDR1 SGHNT, CDR2 YYREEE (reference sequence). CDR3 length: 15 residues. The V and J ends lost 0 bases and 2 bases, in that order; junction bases with no gene match: 0. In nucleotides, the CDR3 is TGTGCCAGCAGCTTGGGACTAGCGGCCTACAATGAGCAGTTCTTC. Its translation is CASSLGLAAYNEQFF.

Here the CDR3 DNA reads TGTGCCAGCAGCTTAAATGCGGGGCACACTGAAGCTTTCTTT. Protein: CASSLNAGHTEAFF. The chain combines TRBV7-2 with TRBJ1-1, with D tentatively TRBD1 (5 bases). CDR1 and CDR2 from the germline V gene are SGHTA and FQGNSA. The CDR3 runs 14 residues. Trimming cost V 2 bases and J 3 bases, with 10 bases left between them.

The chain is built from TRBV13 and TRBJ2-2; D ambiguous. Germline V lookup: CDR1 PRHDT, CDR2 FYEKMQ (reference sequence). The CDR3 has 12 amino acids. Trimming cost V 4 bases and J 7 bases, with 7 bases left between them. The CDR3 loop reads CASSYGRGELFF. The CDR3 DNA is TGTGCCAGCAGCTACGGACGCGGGGAGCTGTTTTTT. Together with reference TRBV13 and TRBJ2-2, the CDR3 gives the full variable domain: AAGVIQSPRHLIKEKRETATLKCYPIPRHDTVYWYQQGPGQDPQFLISFYEKMQSDKGSIPDRFSAQQFSDYHSELNMSSLELGDSALYFCASSYGRGELFFGEGSRLTVL.

This chain links TRBV5-6 with TRBJ2-5; 9 bases map to TRBD2. Germline-derived CDR1 and CDR2 are SGHDT and YYEEEE. The CDR3 length is 17 residues. V trimming: 0 bases; J trimming: 0 bases; junction bases outside the gene matches: 6. CDR3: CASSLAGGRAYQETQYF. The CDR3, as DNA: TGTGCCAGCAGCTTGGCAGGCGGGAGGGCGTACCAAGAGACCCAGTACTTC. Filled out from reference TRBV5-6 and TRBJ2-5, the complete variable domain reads DAGVTQSPTHLIKTRGQQVTLRCSPKSGHDTVSWYQQALGQGPQFIFQYYEEEERQRGNFPDRFSGHQFPNYSSELNVNALLLGDSALYLCASSLAGGRAYQETQYFGPGTRLLVL.

The DNA of the CDR3 is TGTGCCAGCAGTAAAGGGGATGGGACCTACGAGCAGTACTTC. This gives the protein CASSKGDGTYEQYF. The genes are TRBV6-1 and TRBJ2-7; D may be TRBD1 (5 bases). Trimming shortened V by 5 bases and J by 2 bases, and 13 bases separated the two germline ends. Germline CDR1 and CDR2: MNHNS and SASEGT. The CDR3 spans 14 residues.

The chain links TRBV27 to TRBJ1-5, with D uncertain. The CDR3 runs to 14 residues. The germline V gene encodes CDR1 MNHEY and CDR2 SMNVEV (reference sequence). V gave up 4 bases and J gave up 6 bases, with 13 bases separating them. The CDR3 sequence: CASSSDFPGQPQHF. The CDR3 DNA is TGTGCCAGCAGTTCGGACTTCCCGGGTCAGCCCCAGCATTTT.

V is TRBV6-1 and J is TRBJ1-2; a weak D match, TRBD1 (5 bases). The V gene's germline CDR1 is MNHNS and CDR2 SASEGT. Trimming took off 6 bases at V and 4 bases at J, with 18 bases between the two ends. CDR3 size: 15 residues. CDR3 amino acids: CASSANAGPTYGYTF. CDR3 DNA: TGTGCCAGCAGCGCCAACGCGGGACCGACCTATGGCTACACCTTC.

The chain carries TRBV5-6 and TRBJ1-1; D is unclear. Trimming left V 0 bases short and J 1 base short, with 7 bases between. Germline CDR1 and CDR2: SGHDT and YYEEEE. This CDR3 is built from 14 residues. This CDR3 is CASSLAQRNTEAFF. The CDR3, as DNA: TGTGCCAGCAGCTTGGCCCAACGGAACACTGAAGCTTTCTTT.

The chain uses TRBV30 and TRBJ2-5; 9 nucleotides align to TRBD2. The CDR3 is 14 residues long. Germline V CDR1 and CDR2: GTSNPN, SVGIG (reference sequence). Trimming removed 3 bases from V and 4 bases from J; junction bases left unmatched: 6. CDR3 amino acids: CAWRASGVGETQYF. The DNA for the CDR3 is TGTGCCTGGAGGGCTAGCGGGGTAGGAGAGACCCAGTACTTC.